This T cell receptor (beta chain) was obtained from a study of blood T cells in healthy people across ages. Notes on the study in general: The study could not conclusively compare naive and antigen-experienced cells, given its unsorted PBMCs. With donor CMV status unknown, expanded clonotype changes were possibly confounded. There was a strong correlation between TCR beta diversity and naive T cell percentage.

The V gene's germline CDR1 is MNHEY and CDR2 SVGEGT. Trimming removed 6 bases at V and 1 base at J, with 15 bases between. The CDR3 extends over 15 amino acids. The amount of total RNA extracted per sample was at least 5 micrograms. It was with a sample-barcoded 5' primer and a J-beta primer mix that a second PCR of roughly 7 to 12 cycles was run. TCRdb re-called the 5' RACE reads through MiXCR, storing one row per CDR3 protein. The sample yields some 750,000 distinct CDR3 sequences, 22% seen once. Comment on this clonotype: Its target is not known.

This TCR derives from a man aged 70-80 years in good health. The chain couples TRBV6-2 or TRBV6-3 to TRBJ1-1; no clear D gene. The specimen sequenced was blood. The CDR3 protein is CASRRSPEGNTEAFF. The DNA for the CDR3 is TGTGCCAGCAGGCGGTCCCCAGAGGGGAACACTGAAGCTTTCTTT.